This T cell receptor (beta chain) originates from a study of blood T cell repertoires in COVID-19. Sequencing was performed with immunoSEQ multiplex PCR; in TCRdb, only in-frame clones are kept and a portion is missing. The table lists under 250,000 clones, approximately 90% of them singletons. Trimming removed 1 base from V and 0 bases from J, with 7 bases in between. Germline-derived CDR1 and CDR2 are MDHEN and SYDVKM. The CDR3 runs to 14 residues. The V gene is TRBV28, the J gene TRBJ2-7; D ambiguous. This receptor was identified in a man under 40 with COVID-19, enrolled during active disease. Sequencing was carried out using peripheral blood. CDR3 coding DNA: TGTGCCAGCAGTTTATCCACAGTCTCCTACGAGCAGTACTTC. It is translated as CASSLSTVSYEQYF.